This passage covers 20 T cell receptor beta chains from one sample sequenced in a study of T cell repertoires in cytomegalovirus infection. Via MiXCR, TCRdb re-called the reads, giving one row per CDR3 protein. The sample contains about 740,000 distinct CDR3 sequences, 35% of which appear only once. The sequenced material came from PBMCs. All receptors derive from a human donor in good health (CMV status not recorded). Some clones in this sample may be carry-over from other donors' samples.

This rearrangement joins TRBV29-1 to TRBJ1-2; D call uncertain. This CDR3 region has 15 residues. The germline V gene has CDR1 SQVTM and CDR2 ANQGSEA. Deletions cut 6 bases from V and 4 bases from J, with 21 bases between. The CDR3 loop is CSVGKTRWEAYGYTF. Written as DNA, the CDR3 is TGCAGCGTCGGTAAAACTCGTTGGGAGGCCTATGGCTACACCTTC.

Concerning this clonotype itself: It is likely a read error, because the conserved phenylalanine at the end of the CDR3 is missing. In DNA, the CDR3 is TGTGCCATCAGTCCGGCAGGGGGCACTGAAGCTTTCATT. The encoded protein is CAISPAGGTEAFI. The chain carries TRBV10-3 and TRBJ1-1, with 7 positions matching TRBD1. Germline values: CDR1 ENHRY, CDR2 SYGVKD. CDR3 length: 13 residues. J gave up 4 bases and V 5 bases, and 4 bases lay outside the gene matches.

This clonotype appeared many times. This chain links TRBV7-2 with TRBJ2-7, with 8 positions matching TRBD2. The CDR3 totals 15 residues. Losses at the gene ends were 5 bases for V and 2 bases for J; bases not matched to a gene: 8. Per germline, CDR1 SGHTA and CDR2 FQGNSA. The DNA of the CDR3 is TGTGCCAGCAGCCCCCAGAATAGCGGGGCCTACGAGCAGTACTTC. Translation gives CASSPQNSGAYEQYF.

This clonotype occurred a few times. The chain joins TRBV7-2 to TRBJ2-5; 8 nucleotides agree with TRBD2. CDR1 is SGHTA and CDR2 is FQGNSA in the germline V gene. This CDR3 is built from 14 residues. Trimming took 4 bases from V and 7 from J; bases not matched to a gene: 8. Here the CDR3 reads CASSSRPSGGTQYF. As DNA, the CDR3 is TGTGCCAGCAGCTCCCGGCCCAGCGGGGGGACCCAGTACTTC. The full variable domain, in which reference TRBV7-2 and TRBJ2-5 provide the parts outside the CDR3, is GAGVSQSPSNKVTEKGKDVELRCDPISGHTALYWYRQSLGQGLEFLIYFQGNSAPDKSGLPSDRFSAERTGGSVSTLTIQRTQQEDSAVYLCASSSRPSGGTQYFGPGTRLLVL.

The chain carries TRBV12-5 and TRBJ2-5; 10 nucleotides match TRBD2. The trim removed 2 bases at V and 5 bases at J, leaving 8 bases unmatched. CDR3 length: 16 residues. Per the germline V gene, CDR1 is LGHNT and CDR2 is FRNRAP. CDR3 protein: CASGLIGAGGGETQYF. CDR3 coding DNA: TGTGCTAGTGGTTTGATTGGAGCGGGAGGGGGGGAGACCCAGTACTTC.

This clonotype was counted at least ten times. The CDR3 is CASSLRLAGVTDTQYF. In DNA form, the CDR3 reads TGTGCCAGCAGCTTGCGACTAGCGGGAGTCACAGATACGCAGTATTTT. This sequence joins TRBV7-2 and TRBJ2-3; TRBD2 matches 12 bases. The CDR3 runs 16 residues. Losses at the gene ends were 3 bases for V and 2 bases for J; bases not matched to a gene: 3. From germline, CDR1 is SGHTA and CDR2 FQGNSA.

The chain uses TRBV6-6 and TRBJ1-2; TRBD1 aligns across 12 bases. There are 17 residues in the CDR3. Unmatched junction bases numbered 15, after V lost 8 bases and J lost 5 bases. In germline, CDR1 is MNHNY, CDR2 SVGAGI (reference sequence). The CDR3 nucleotides are TGTGCCAGCGGAATACGGGACAGGGGGCCCCTTCGGTATGGCTACACCTTC. Its translation: CASGIRDRGPLRYGYTF.

This clonotype was seen repeatedly, ten times or more. The V call is TRBV7-2, the J call TRBJ2-3; TRBD1 might be the D (6 bases). Trimming shortened V by 5 bases and J by 5 bases, and 17 bases separated the two germline ends. CDR1 and CDR2 from the germline V gene are SGHTA and FQGNSA. The length of the CDR3 is 15 residues. The DNA of the CDR3 is TGTGCCAGCAGCCGAAGGCAGGGGAACAGAGATACGCAGTATTTT. Protein: CASSRRQGNRDTQYF. The whole variable domain, remainder taken from reference TRBV7-2 and TRBJ2-3, is GAGVSQSPSNKVTEKGKDVELRCDPISGHTALYWYRQSLGQGLEFLIYFQGNSAPDKSGLPSDRFSAERTGGSVSTLTIQRTQQEDSAVYLCASSRRQGNRDTQYFGPGTRLTVL.

In this sample, this clonotype turned up a few times. V usage is TRBV6-8 and J usage is TRBJ2-4; D ambiguous. Germline values: CDR1 MNHGY, CDR2 SAAAGT. V was clipped by 11 bases and J by 8 bases, with 19 bases between them. The length of the CDR3 is 13 residues. The CDR3 DNA follows: TGTGCCGGGATATTGATCTTGGTGGACATTCAGTACTTC. Translation: CAGILILVDIQYF.

As concerns this clonotype: Since no conserved phenylalanine or tryptophan closes the CDR3, a read error is the likely cause. V usage is TRBV20-1 and J usage is TRBJ2-1; 8 bases agree with TRBD2. This CDR3 is 16 amino acids long. CDR1 is DFQATT and CDR2 is SNEGSKA in the germline V gene (reference sequence). V trimming: 0 bases; J trimming: 5 bases; junction bases outside the gene matches: 9. The CDR3 spells CSARDAASGSHNEQFY. The CDR3 DNA sequence: TGCAGTGCTAGAGATGCGGCCAGCGGGAGTCACAATGAGCAGTTCTAC.

The chain joins TRBV24-1 to TRBJ2-1, with 7 bases lining up with TRBD1. Germline V gene sequence: CDR1 KGHDR, CDR2 SFDVKD. J was trimmed by 4 bases and V by 3 bases; bases with no gene match: 5. This CDR3 comprises 15 residues. CDR3 DNA: TGTGCCACCAGTGATCCGACGGGACAGTACAATGAGCAGTTCTTC. It translates to CATSDPTGQYNEQFF.

V gene TRBV20-1 combines with J gene TRBJ1-1; the D gene is possibly TRBD1 (5 bases). From germline, CDR1 is DFQATT and CDR2 SNEGSKA (reference sequence). The V and J ends lost 3 bases and 1 base respectively, with 9 bases between them. This CDR3 is 13 amino acids long. CDR3 protein: CSARGGKNTEAFF. The CDR3, as DNA: TGCAGTGCTAGGGGGGGGAAGAACACTGAAGCTTTCTTT.

The chain uses TRBV2 and TRBJ2-7, with 10 bases fitting TRBD1. Looked up from germline, CDR1 is SNHLY and CDR2 is FYNNEI. The CDR3 loop spans 14 amino acids. With 6 bases clipped from V and 6 bases from J, the junction kept 8 bases outside the gene matches. CDR3 nucleotide sequence: TGTGCCAGCAGCCGGGACAGGGGATTTGGCGAGCAGTACTTC. It encodes CASSRDRGFGEQYF.

This clonotype was found a few times. V usage is TRBV14 and J usage is TRBJ2-7; D is perhaps TRBD1 (6 bases). The V end was cut by 1 base, the J end by 0 bases, with 10 bases between. Germline V gene data show CDR1 as SGHDN and CDR2 as FVKESK. This CDR3 spans 15 amino acids. The DNA for the CDR3 is TGTGCCAGCAGCCAAGGAACAGGGCCCTCCTACGAGCAGTACTTC. It encodes CASSQGTGPSYEQYF.

As to this clonotype: A much more abundant neighbour one base away suggests this may be a read error. The CDR3 end shows no conserved phenylalanine or tryptophan, and so a read error is likely. This chain connects TRBV7-2 to TRBJ2-5; 9 nucleotides match TRBD1. The CDR3 totals 15 residues. The germline V gene has CDR1 SGHTA and CDR2 FQGNSA. V was pared by 3 bases and J by 3 bases, with 5 bases of the junction left unmatched. The DNA for the CDR3 is TGTGCCAGCAGCTTTCGACAGGGGGGAGAAGAGACCCAGTACTTA. Residues: CASSFRQGGEETQYL.

Concerning this clonotype itself: Just one base apart from a much larger clone, this may be a read error. The rearrangement uses TRBV7-2 and TRBJ1-5; D gene ambiguous. Per germline, CDR1 SGHTA and CDR2 FQGNSA. The CDR3 has 13 amino acids. CDR3 DNA sequence: TGTGCCAGCAGCTTAGACCAGAATCAGCCCCCGCATTTT. This codes for CASSLDQNQPPHF.

J is TRBJ2-7 and V is TRBV7-2, with D unresolved. Trimming left V 4 bases short and J 2 bases short, with 9 bases between. Germline-derived CDR1 and CDR2 are SGHTA and FQGNSA. CDR3 length: 13 amino acids. CDR3 bases: TGTGCCAGCAGCTCCCACATGGCCTACGAGCAGTACTTC. Amino acid sequence: CASSSHMAYEQYF.

This clonotype was seen more than once but under ten times. The V and J genes are TRBV7-2 and TRBJ1-2; 8 positions match TRBD1. The germline CDR1 and CDR2 sequences are SGHTA and FQGNSA. CDR3 size: 19 residues. Trimming at V came to 0 bases and at J to 4 bases, leaving 16 bases not matched to a gene. The CDR3 DNA is TGTGCCAGCAGCTTAGCGCCGGTGGGCAGGGGGCGCGTTATCTATGGCTACACCTTC. Protein: CASSLAPVGRGRVIYGYTF.

This chain links TRBV25-1 with TRBJ1-6; TRBD1 is a possible D gene (5 bases). Germline CDR1 and CDR2: MGHDK and SYGVNS. V was shortened by 4 bases and J by 5 bases, with 12 bases between the two germline ends. The CDR3 loop spans 15 amino acids. The CDR3 bases are TGTGCCAGCAGTGCACGGGGGAATCATAATTCACCCCTCCACTTT. This encodes CASSARGNHNSPLHF.

Here the CDR3 DNA reads TGTGCCAGCAGTTTATCCCTCTCAGGAGATACGCAGTATTTT. Translated, it gives CASSLSLSGDTQYF. The chain couples TRBV27 to TRBJ2-3; D unresolved. Germline CDR1 is MNHEY and CDR2 is SMNVEV (reference sequence). The CDR3 extends over 14 amino acids. Trimming removed 0 bases from V and 5 bases from J, with 9 bases in between.